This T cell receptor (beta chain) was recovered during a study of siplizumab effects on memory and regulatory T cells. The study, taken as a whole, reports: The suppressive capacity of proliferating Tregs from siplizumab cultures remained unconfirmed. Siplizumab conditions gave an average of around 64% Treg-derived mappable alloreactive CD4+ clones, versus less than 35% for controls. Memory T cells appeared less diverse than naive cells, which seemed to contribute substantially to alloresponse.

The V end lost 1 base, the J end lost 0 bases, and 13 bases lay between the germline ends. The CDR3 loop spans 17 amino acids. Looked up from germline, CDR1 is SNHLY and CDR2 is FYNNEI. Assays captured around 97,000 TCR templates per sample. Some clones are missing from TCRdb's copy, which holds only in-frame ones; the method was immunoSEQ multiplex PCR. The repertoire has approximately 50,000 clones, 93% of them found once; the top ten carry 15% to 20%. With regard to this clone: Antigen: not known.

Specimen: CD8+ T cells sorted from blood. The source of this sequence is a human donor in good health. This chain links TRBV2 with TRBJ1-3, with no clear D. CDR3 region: CASSEVRGSASGNTIYF. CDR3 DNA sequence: TGTGCCAGCAGTGAAGTTCGCGGGTCCGCCTCTGGAAACACCATATATTTT.